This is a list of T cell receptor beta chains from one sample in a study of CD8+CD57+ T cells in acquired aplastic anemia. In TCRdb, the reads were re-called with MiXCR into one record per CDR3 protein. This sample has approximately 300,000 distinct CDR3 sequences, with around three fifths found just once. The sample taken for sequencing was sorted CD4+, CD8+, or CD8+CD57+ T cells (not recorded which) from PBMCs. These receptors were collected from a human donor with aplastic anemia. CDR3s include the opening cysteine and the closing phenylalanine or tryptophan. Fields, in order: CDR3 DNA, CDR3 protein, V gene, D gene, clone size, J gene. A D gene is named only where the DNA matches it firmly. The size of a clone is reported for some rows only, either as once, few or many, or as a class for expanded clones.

CDR3nt: TGTGCCAGCAGCTTAGTCGTCGGGACAGCGATACAAGAGACCCAGTACTTC
CDR3aa: CASSLVVGTAIQETQYF
v_gene: TRBV7-6
d_gene: TRBD1
abundance: NA
j_gene: TRBJ2-5

CDR3nt: TGTGCCAGCAGTTATAGCTCACGGACCGGCTCTGGGGCCAACGTCCTGACTTTC
CDR3aa: CASSYSSRTGSGANVLTF
v_gene: TRBV6-5
d_gene: NA
abundance: NA
j_gene: TRBJ2-6

CDR3nt: TGTGCCAGCGACCGGACTAGCGTTGATACGCAGTATTTT
CDR3aa: CASDRTSVDTQYF
v_gene: TRBV11-2
d_gene: TRBD2
abundance: NA
j_gene: TRBJ2-3

CDR3nt: TGTGCCAAGAGGACTAGCGGGAGGGGGGGCTCCACAGATACGCAGTATTTT
CDR3aa: CAKRTSGRGGSTDTQYF
v_gene: TRBV2
d_gene: TRBD2
abundance: NA
j_gene: TRBJ2-3

CDR3nt: TGTGCCAGCAGTGATGGTGTCGGGTCGGGAACTGAAGCTTTCTTT
CDR3aa: CASSDGVGSGTEAFF
v_gene: TRBV2
d_gene: NA
abundance: NA
j_gene: TRBJ1-1

CDR3nt: TGTGCCAGCAGCCCCAGTGCAGGGGAAGAGACCCAGTACTTC
CDR3aa: CASSPSAGEETQYF
v_gene: TRBV7-3
d_gene: NA
abundance: NA
j_gene: TRBJ2-5

CDR3nt: TGTGCCAGCAGCGCCGCAGAAAACTATGGCTACACCTTC
CDR3aa: CASSAAENYGYTF
v_gene: TRBV2
d_gene: NA
abundance: many
j_gene: TRBJ1-2

CDR3nt: TGTGCCAGCAGCGCAGGATTAGGGCAAAACTATAGCTACACCTTC
CDR3aa: CASSAGLGQNYSYTF
v_gene: TRBV9
d_gene: NA
abundance: NA
j_gene: TRBJ1-2

CDR3nt: TGTGCCAGCAGCCAAGCACTAGCGGGACTCCAGTATTTT
CDR3aa: CASSQALAGLQYF
v_gene: TRBV3-1
d_gene: TRBD2
abundance: many
j_gene: TRBJ2-3

CDR3nt: TGTGCCAGCAGCGGGGGGAGCACAGATACGCAGTATTTT
CDR3aa: CASSGGSTDTQYF
v_gene: TRBV9
d_gene: NA
abundance: NA
j_gene: TRBJ2-3

CDR3nt: TGTGCCAGCAGCGACTATCGACAAGAGACCCAGTACTTC
CDR3aa: CASSDYRQETQYF
v_gene: TRBV12-3/TRBV12-4
d_gene: NA
abundance: NA
j_gene: TRBJ2-5

CDR3nt: TGTGCCAGCAGCTTCCGCAATGAGCAGTTCTTC
CDR3aa: CASSFRNEQFF
v_gene: TRBV11-2
d_gene: NA
abundance: NA
j_gene: TRBJ2-1

CDR3nt: TGTGCCAGCACCCCGGGACAGGCGACCTATGGCTACACCTTC
CDR3aa: CASTPGQATYGYTF
v_gene: TRBV6-1
d_gene: TRBD1
abundance: many
j_gene: TRBJ1-2

CDR3nt: TGTGCCAGCAGCCCCTTCGGGGGGGCGAACACTGAAGCTTTCTTT
CDR3aa: CASSPFGGANTEAFF
v_gene: TRBV21-1
d_gene: NA
abundance: NA
j_gene: TRBJ1-1

CDR3nt: TGTGCCAGCAGCTTGGAGATGAGCAGGGAAGAGACCCAGTACTTC
CDR3aa: CASSLEMSREETQYF
v_gene: TRBV5-8
d_gene: NA
abundance: many
j_gene: TRBJ2-5

CDR3nt: TGTGCCAGCAGCTTATCCTCCAGTTCCCTCTACGAGCAGTACTTC
CDR3aa: CASSLSSSSLYEQYF
v_gene: TRBV7-9
d_gene: NA
abundance: NA
j_gene: TRBJ2-7

CDR3nt: TGTGCCAGCTCCCCGGGCGTTTACAATGAGCAGTTCTTC
CDR3aa: CASSPGVYNEQFF
v_gene: TRBV18
d_gene: NA
abundance: few
j_gene: TRBJ2-1

CDR3nt: TGTGCCAGCAGCTTAATGGCGGGGGGGCCTGGGCATGAGCAGTTCTTC
CDR3aa: CASSLMAGGPGHEQFF
v_gene: TRBV7-6
d_gene: TRBD2
abundance: NA
j_gene: TRBJ2-1

CDR3nt: TGCAGTGCTAGACCCCCGGGCGGGAGCAGCGAGCAGTACTTC
CDR3aa: CSARPPGGSSEQYF
v_gene: TRBV20-1
d_gene: TRBD2
abundance: many
j_gene: TRBJ2-7

CDR3nt: TGCGGTGCTAGTCGGGGGGGCTGCGAGCAGTACTTC
CDR3aa: CGASRGGCEQYF
v_gene: TRBV20-1
d_gene: TRBD2
abundance: NA
j_gene: TRBJ2-7

CDR3nt: TGCGCCAGCAGCCCCCCATCTAGCGGGGGGGCCGCCCTCGAGCAGTACTTC
CDR3aa: CASSPPSSGGAALEQYF
v_gene: TRBV5-1
d_gene: TRBD2
abundance: NA
j_gene: TRBJ2-7

CDR3nt: TGTGCCAGCAAGGGGGGGCTTTGGTTGAATGAGCGGTTCTTC
CDR3aa: CASKGGLWLNERFF
v_gene: TRBV7-2
d_gene: NA
abundance: NA
j_gene: TRBJ2-1

CDR3nt: TGCAGTGCTAGGAGTTGGCCCGAAGCTTTCTTT
CDR3aa: CSARSWPEAFF
v_gene: TRBV20-1
d_gene: NA
abundance: many
j_gene: TRBJ1-1

CDR3nt: TGCAGTGCTAGTGGCCCAGGAAACACCATATATTTT
CDR3aa: CSASGPGNTIYF
v_gene: TRBV20-1
d_gene: NA
abundance: NA
j_gene: TRBJ1-3

CDR3nt: TGTGCCAGCAGTCTCACCCGGGACAGGGGCCGGGAGACCCAGTACTTC
CDR3aa: CASSLTRDRGRETQYF
v_gene: TRBV7-6
d_gene: TRBD1
abundance: NA
j_gene: TRBJ2-5

CDR3nt: TGTGCCAGCAGGATAGCGGGAGTGATAGATACGCAGTATTTT
CDR3aa: CASRIAGVIDTQYF
v_gene: TRBV7-9
d_gene: TRBD2
abundance: NA
j_gene: TRBJ2-3

CDR3nt: TGTGCCAGCAGTGACCCTATACAGGGAAACTATGGCTACACCTTC
CDR3aa: CASSDPIQGNYGYTF
v_gene: TRBV2
d_gene: NA
abundance: NA
j_gene: TRBJ1-2

CDR3nt: TGTGCCAGCAGCCAATTGGACGGACTTAATGAAAAACTGTTTTTT
CDR3aa: CASSQLDGLNEKLFF
v_gene: TRBV5-4
d_gene: NA
abundance: NA
j_gene: TRBJ1-4

CDR3nt: TGTGCCAGCAGTGCAGGGGGCGCAGAAGATACGCAGTATTTT
CDR3aa: CASSAGGAEDTQYF
v_gene: TRBV6-4
d_gene: TRBD1
abundance: NA
j_gene: TRBJ2-3

CDR3nt: TGTGCCAGCAGATGGACAGGGTCCAATTCACCCCTCCACTTT
CDR3aa: CASRWTGSNSPLHF
v_gene: TRBV27
d_gene: TRBD1
abundance: NA
j_gene: TRBJ1-6

CDR3nt: TGTGCCAGCAGCCGAAGGTCCTACGAGCAGTACTTC
CDR3aa: CASSRRSYEQYF
v_gene: TRBV3-1
d_gene: NA
abundance: many
j_gene: TRBJ2-7

CDR3nt: TGTGCCAGCAGCTCCTCCTCGGCAGGGCGGGAGACCCAGTACTTC
CDR3aa: CASSSSSAGRETQYF
v_gene: TRBV7-9
d_gene: NA
abundance: NA
j_gene: TRBJ2-5

CDR3nt: TGTGCCTCCTCCCCAGTCCTAAACAATGAGCAGTTCTTC
CDR3aa: CASSPVLNNEQFF
v_gene: TRBV14
d_gene: NA
abundance: many
j_gene: TRBJ2-1

CDR3nt: TGTGCCAGCAGTGAAGGGAACTATGGCTACACCTTC
CDR3aa: CASSEGNYGYTF
v_gene: TRBV25-1
d_gene: NA
abundance: few
j_gene: TRBJ1-2

CDR3nt: TGTGCCACCAGTGCCGACGACTACACAGATACGCAGTATTTT
CDR3aa: CATSADDYTDTQYF
v_gene: TRBV24-1
d_gene: NA
abundance: NA
j_gene: TRBJ2-3

CDR3nt: TGTGCCAGCAGCGTAGTCCAAGGGACAGCCACCGGGGAGCTGTTTTTT
CDR3aa: CASSVVQGTATGELFF
v_gene: TRBV9
d_gene: TRBD1
abundance: NA
j_gene: TRBJ2-2

CDR3nt: TGTGCCAGCAGCTCGGGACAACCACCCTACGAGCAGTACTTC
CDR3aa: CASSSGQPPYEQYF
v_gene: TRBV11-2
d_gene: NA
abundance: NA
j_gene: TRBJ2-7

CDR3nt: TGTGCCAGCAGAACACCCACAGTAGCCTCCTATAATTCACCCCTCCACTTT
CDR3aa: CASRTPTVASYNSPLHF
v_gene: TRBV11-2
d_gene: NA
abundance: many
j_gene: TRBJ1-6

CDR3nt: TGTGCCAGCAGCACGACAGGACCTTTCGGCTACACCTTC
CDR3aa: CASSTTGPFGYTF
v_gene: TRBV7-2
d_gene: NA
abundance: few
j_gene: TRBJ1-2

CDR3nt: TGTGCCAGCAGCCTGACTAGCGGGGGGGCCAATGAGCAGTTCTTC
CDR3aa: CASSLTSGGANEQFF
v_gene: TRBV7-3
d_gene: TRBD2
abundance: NA
j_gene: TRBJ2-1

CDR3nt: TGTGCCAGCAGCTTTGGCTGGGGGACTTCCTACGAGCAGTACTTC
CDR3aa: CASSFGWGTSYEQYF
v_gene: TRBV5-5
d_gene: NA
abundance: few
j_gene: TRBJ2-7

CDR3nt: TGTGCCGCCACCGGTGGCAATCAGCCCCAGCATTTT
CDR3aa: CAATGGNQPQHF
v_gene: TRBV24-1
d_gene: NA
abundance: NA
j_gene: TRBJ1-5

CDR3nt: TGTGCCAGCAGCCCGTATAGGGAGAACACTGAAGCTTTCTTT
CDR3aa: CASSPYRENTEAFF
v_gene: TRBV14
d_gene: NA
abundance: many
j_gene: TRBJ1-1

CDR3nt: TGCAGTGCTAGAGCCGTAAAACCAGAGTTCAATCAGCCCCAGCATTTT
CDR3aa: CSARAVKPEFNQPQHF
v_gene: TRBV20-1
d_gene: NA
abundance: many
j_gene: TRBJ1-5

CDR3nt: TGTGCCAGCTCCCAGGGGACCGTCACTGAAGCTTTCTTT
CDR3aa: CASSQGTVTEAFF
v_gene: TRBV18
d_gene: NA
abundance: few
j_gene: TRBJ1-1

CDR3nt: TGTGCCAGCAGTTACTGGACTGGCTACGAGCAGTACTTC
CDR3aa: CASSYWTGYEQYF
v_gene: TRBV6-6
d_gene: NA
abundance: NA
j_gene: TRBJ2-7

CDR3nt: TGTGCCAGCACCCGTCTTCAGAACACTGAAGCTTTCTTT
CDR3aa: CASTRLQNTEAFF
v_gene: TRBV7-2
d_gene: NA
abundance: NA
j_gene: TRBJ1-1

CDR3nt: TGTGCCAGCAGCTCCCAGGCGGGCACAGATACGCAGTATTTT
CDR3aa: CASSSQAGTDTQYF
v_gene: TRBV7-6
d_gene: NA
abundance: NA
j_gene: TRBJ2-3

CDR3nt: TGTGCCACCAGCAGGACAGGGGATAGCAATCAGCCCCAGCATTTT
CDR3aa: CATSRTGDSNQPQHF
v_gene: TRBV15
d_gene: TRBD1
abundance: NA
j_gene: TRBJ1-5

CDR3nt: TGTGCCAGTAGTATTTTGGGCCAGGACACAAACACCGGGGAGCTGTCTTTT
CDR3aa: CASSILGQDTNTGELSF
v_gene: TRBV19
d_gene: NA
abundance: NA
j_gene: TRBJ2-2

CDR3nt: TGTGCCAGCAGTGCCCGACAGGTCGCGAACACCGGGGAGCTGTTTTTT
CDR3aa: CASSARQVANTGELFF
v_gene: TRBV25-1
d_gene: NA
abundance: once
j_gene: TRBJ2-2